The 26 T cell receptor beta chains given below trace back to one sample, sequenced in a study of blood T cell repertoires in COVID-19. Here immunoSEQ multiplex PCR was the method, and the copy in TCRdb shows in-frame clones only, minus some. The sample lists nearly 45,000 clones; roughly 80% were seen once. Sequenced input: peripheral blood. The source of these receptors is a human donor in a cohort sampled during active COVID-19.

The rearrangement uses TRBV4-1 and TRBJ2-3; D ambiguous. The germline V gene has CDR1 MGHRA and CDR2 YSYEKL. The CDR3 runs to 14 residues. Trimming took 4 bases from V and 7 from J, leaving 15 bases between them. CDR3 DNA sequence: TGCGCCAGCAGCCGAGGTGCGAGCTTATATACGCAGTATTTT. It specifies CASSRGASLYTQYF.

The chain couples TRBV28 to TRBJ1-5; 8 bases match TRBD1. Per germline, CDR1 MDHEN and CDR2 SYDVKM. The CDR3 runs to 14 residues. Trimming took 4 bases from V and 4 from J; bases not matched to a gene: 3. DNA of the CDR3: TGTGCCAGCAGTTCAACAGGGGGAAATCAGCCCCAGCATTTT. Amino acid sequence: CASSSTGGNQPQHF. The variable domain in full, with the rest retrieved from reference TRBV28 and TRBJ1-5, is DVKVTQSSRYLVKRTGEKVFLECVQDMDHENMFWYRQDPGLGLRLIYFSYDVKMKEKGDIPEGYSVSREKKERFSLILESASTNQTSMYLCASSSTGGNQPQHFGDGTRLSIL.

The CDR3 sequence is CASSQPRDLLDSNEQFF. In DNA form, the CDR3 reads TGTGCCAGCAGCCAACCTCGGGACTTACTAGACAGCAATGAGCAGTTCTTC. The chain employs TRBV3-1 (or the pseudogene TRBV3-2) and TRBJ2-1; weak D call: TRBD2 (6 bases). The CDR3 consists of 17 residues. CDR1 and CDR2 from the germline V gene are LGHDT and YNNKEL (reference sequence). V was clipped by 2 bases and J by 6 bases, with 20 bases between them.

This chain links TRBV12-3 or TRBV12-4 with TRBJ1-1; possible D gene TRBD1, 5 bases. V gave up 5 bases and J gave up 1 base, with 8 bases separating them. The CDR3 runs to 13 residues. The CDR3 nucleotides read TGTGCCAGCAGTCGGACAAGGAACACTGAAGCTTTCTTT. Its protein product is CASSRTRNTEAFF.

This clone was detected once. This chain uses TRBV7-2 with TRBJ2-7, with D possibly TRBD1 on 6 matching bases. The CDR3 is 13 amino acids. V gave up 4 bases and J gave up 3 bases, with 10 bases separating them. From germline, CDR1 is SGHTA and CDR2 FQGNSA. The CDR3 bases are TGTGCCAGCAGCTCGGGACAAATCTACGAGCAGTACTTC. It yields the protein CASSSGQIYEQYF. Full variable domain (rest looked up from reference TRBV7-2 and TRBJ2-7): GAGVSQSPSNKVTEKGKDVELRCDPISGHTALYWYRQSLGQGLEFLIYFQGNSAPDKSGLPSDRFSAERTGGSVSTLTIQRTQQEDSAVYLCASSSGQIYEQYFGPGTRLTVT.

The J gene is TRBJ2-3, the V gene TRBV10-2; 7 bases are a match to TRBD2. The CDR3 has 14 residues. Germline trimming cut 10 bases from V and 3 bases from J; bases unmatched to any gene: 10. Germline V gene data show CDR1 as WSHSY and CDR2 as SAAADI. The CDR3 loop reads CATKRRGWTDTQYF. The CDR3 nucleotides read TGCGCCACCAAACGGCGGGGGTGGACAGATACGCAGTATTTT.

This clone was picked up one time. The V and J genes are TRBV23-1 and TRBJ2-2; 8 positions match TRBD2. TRBV23-1 is classed as an ORF, of uncertain function. J gave up 1 base and V 9 bases, and 1 base lay outside the gene matches. This CDR3 is built from 13 residues. The CDR3 spells CARGLGNTGELFF. CDR3 coding DNA: TGCGCCAGGGGACTAGGGAACACCGGGGAGCTGTTTTTT.

The CDR3 loop reads CAWSVRTLNEQFF. The CDR3 nucleotides read TGTGCCTGGAGTGTAAGGACACTCAATGAGCAGTTCTTC. J is TRBJ2-1 and V is TRBV30; the D gene is possibly TRBD1 (5 bases). Looked up from germline, CDR1 is GTSNPN and CDR2 is SVGIG (reference sequence). V was trimmed by 0 bases and J by 6 bases, leaving 9 bases between them. This CDR3 comprises 13 residues.

This clone was detected only once. The genes are TRBV29-1 and TRBJ2-1; the D gene is possibly TRBD2 (5 bases). Deletions cut 6 bases from V and 4 bases from J, with 16 bases between. The CDR3 has 14 residues. CDR1 SQVTM and CDR2 ANQGSEA come from the germline V gene. This chain's CDR3 is CSVYKGSMYNEQFF. In DNA, the CDR3 is TGCAGCGTATATAAAGGGAGCATGTACAATGAGCAGTTCTTC.

This clone was seen a single time. The chain has TRBV29-1 and TRBJ2-1, with D perhaps TRBD1 (6 bases). Trimming stripped 2 bases from V and 6 bases from J, with 14 bases between. The CDR3 totals 14 residues. Germline V gene lookup returns CDR1 SQVTM and CDR2 ANQGSEA. This CDR3 is CSVEQGHQVNEQFF. In DNA form, the CDR3 reads TGCAGCGTTGAACAGGGGCACCAGGTCAATGAGCAGTTCTTC.

The rearrangement uses TRBV9 and TRBJ1-4; D uncertain. The CDR3 contains 14 residues. Germline CDR1 and CDR2: SGDLS and YYNGEE. V was clipped by 4 bases and J by 3 bases, with 10 bases between them. The CDR3 loop reads CASSPPGANEKLFF. The CDR3 coding sequence is TGTGCCAGCAGCCCGCCCGGGGCTAATGAAAAACTGTTTTTT.

The chain links TRBV11-2 to TRBJ1-1; 8 positions agree with TRBD1. CDR3 size: 14 residues. The ends lost 2 bases at V and 5 bases at J; junction bases unmatched: 4. Germline lookup yields CDR1 SGHAT and CDR2 FQNNGV. CDR3 amino acids: CASSLSTGGTEAFF. CDR3 nucleotides: TGTGCCAGCAGCTTATCAACAGGGGGGACTGAAGCTTTCTTT.

The V and J genes are TRBV13 and TRBJ1-6, with a weak D call TRBD1 (5 bases). Trimming pared 5 bases from V and 7 bases from J, leaving 18 bases between. CDR3 size: 16 residues. Germline V CDR1 and CDR2: PRHDT, FYEKMQ (reference sequence). CDR3 sequence reads: CASSQEGRGENSPLHF. The CDR3 DNA follows: TGTGCCAGCAGCCAAGAAGGGAGGGGAGAGAATTCACCCCTCCACTTT. The full variable domain, completed using reference TRBV13 and TRBJ1-6, is AAGVIQSPRHLIKEKRETATLKCYPIPRHDTVYWYQQGPGQDPQFLISFYEKMQSDKGSIPDRFSAQQFSDYHSELNMSSLELGDSALYFCASSQEGRGENSPLHFGNGTRLTVT.

The chain recombines TRBV6-5 with TRBJ2-7, with a tentative D call TRBD1 (5 bases). V lost 0 bases to trimming and J lost 6 bases, with 18 bases between them. Germline lookup yields CDR1 MNHEY and CDR2 SVGAGI. The CDR3 runs to 16 residues. The CDR3 here is CASSYSTPGHLREQYF. CDR3 DNA sequence: TGTGCCAGCAGTTACTCGACCCCCGGACATCTCCGCGAGCAGTACTTC.

CDR3 coding DNA: TGTGCCAGCTCACCAACATGGCAGGGGAGGGTGAACACTGAAGCTTTCTTT. Protein sequence: CASSPTWQGRVNTEAFF. The chain recombines TRBV18 with TRBJ1-1; D is possibly TRBD1 (6 bases). The V and J ends lost 2 bases and 0 bases respectively, with 16 bases between them. In germline, CDR1 is KGHSH, CDR2 LQKENI. The CDR3 length is 17 residues.

The chain has TRBV7-9 and TRBJ2-3; unclear D gene. Germline V gene data show CDR1 as SEHNR and CDR2 as FQNEAQ (reference sequence). The CDR3 is made up of 14 amino acids. Trimming removed 4 bases from V and 2 bases from J, with 10 bases in between. CDR3 amino acids: CASSSTGSTDTQYF. As DNA, the CDR3 is TGTGCCAGCAGCTCCACCGGGTCCACAGATACGCAGTATTTT.

V is TRBV6-5 and J is TRBJ2-3; TRBD2 agrees at 7 bases. This CDR3 has 15 amino acids. Trimming at V came to 7 bases and at J to 1 base, leaving 8 bases not matched to a gene. Germline V CDR1 and CDR2: MNHEY, SVGAGI. The chain's CDR3 is CASKGLSSGTDTQYF. CDR3 DNA: TGTGCCAGCAAGGGACTATCTTCGGGCACAGATACGCAGTATTTT.

The chain couples TRBV11-3 to TRBJ2-7, with D perhaps TRBD2 (6 bases). CDR3 length: 14 residues. Germline V gives CDR1 SGHNT, CDR2 YENEEA. V shed 5 bases and J shed 6 bases, with 17 bases lying between them. The CDR3 DNA reads as TGTGCCAGCAGCCTATGGTCAGGAGGGAGCGAGCAGTACTTC. It translates to CASSLWSGGSEQYF.

The chain has TRBV3-1 (or the pseudogene TRBV3-2) and TRBJ2-3; D might be TRBD1 (5 bases). The CDR3 is 19 amino acids. Between the trimmed V and J ends, which lost 1 base and 9 bases, there was a span of 29 bases. Germline values: CDR1 LGHDT, CDR2 YNNKEL (reference sequence). CDR3 sequence reads: CASSQGPLQASLISATQYF. The CDR3 DNA reads as TGTGCCAGCAGCCAAGGGCCCCTACAGGCGTCCTTGATATCGGCGACGCAGTATTTT.

This clone was seen a handful of times. The CDR3 protein is CASSQAGVGYTF. The CDR3 DNA reads as TGTGCCAGCAGCCAAGCAGGGGTCGGCTACACCTTC. This chain uses TRBV14 with TRBJ1-2; weak D call: TRBD1 (6 bases). The CDR3 contains 12 residues. The germline V and J ends were trimmed by 1 base and 8 bases, with 8 bases remaining between them. Germline V CDR1 and CDR2: SGHDN, FVKESK.

This chain links TRBV24-1 with TRBJ2-3; tentative D call: TRBD1 (6 bases). Germline CDR1 KGHDR, CDR2 SFDVKD. V dropped 5 bases and J dropped 2 bases, with 10 bases sitting between them. The CDR3 totals 14 residues. CDR3 protein: CATSAGQSTDTQYF. CDR3 sequence (DNA): TGTGCCACCAGTGCTGGACAGTCCACAGATACGCAGTATTTT.

This chain links TRBV4-1 with TRBJ2-5; TRBD2 agrees at 7 bases. This CDR3 has 14 residues. The V gene's germline CDR1 is MGHRA and CDR2 YSYEKL. The V gene end was trimmed by 3 bases and the J gene end by 4 bases; junction bases not matched to a gene: 5. CDR3 coding DNA: TGCGCCAGCAGCCAGGGGCGGGGGACAGAGACCCAGTACTTC. Translated, it gives CASSQGRGTETQYF.

This chain uses TRBV10-3 with TRBJ1-3; D not resolved. Trimming shortened V by 7 bases and J by 0 bases, and 13 bases separated the two germline ends. CDR1 ENHRY and CDR2 SYGVKD come from the germline V gene. The CDR3 runs 15 residues. The CDR3 sequence: CAITNDGSSGNTIYF. The DNA for the CDR3 is TGTGCCATCACTAACGACGGGTCCTCTGGAAACACCATATATTTT.

This rearrangement joins TRBV7-2 to TRBJ2-7; possibly TRBD1 for D (5 bases). The CDR3 has 15 residues. Between the trimmed V and J ends, which lost 5 bases and 4 bases, there was a span of 18 bases. The germline V gene has CDR1 SGHTA and CDR2 FQGNSA. CDR3 DNA sequence: TGTGCCAGCAGCCTAGGGGCCTTCGCAAGATACGAGCAGTACTTC. This gives the protein CASSLGAFARYEQYF.

The V and J genes are TRBV11-3 and TRBJ1-2; the match to TRBD1 covers 7 bases. Germline CDR1 and CDR2: SGHNT and YENEEA. This CDR3 comprises 15 residues. J was trimmed by 1 base and V by 3 bases; bases with no gene match: 5. The CDR3 sequence: CASSLSPGGNYGYTF. The CDR3 region has the DNA TGTGCCAGCAGCTTGTCGCCAGGGGGTAACTATGGCTACACCTTC.

The chain's CDR3 is CASRPPGQGAGTGELFF. As DNA, the CDR3 is TGCGCCAGCAGACCTCCGGGACAGGGGGCGGGCACCGGGGAGCTGTTTTTT. The chain recombines TRBV10-1 with TRBJ2-2, with 12 bases matching TRBD1. The CDR3 consists of 17 residues. Trimming at V came to 6 bases and at J to 4 bases, leaving 9 bases not matched to a gene. The V gene's germline CDR1 is WNHNN and CDR2 SYGVQD (reference sequence).